This entry lists 21 T cell receptor beta chains sequenced from one sample in a study of Tregs in tolerant kidney transplant recipients. The nonmyeloablative bone marrow transplants came from related graft donors, with transient mixed chimerism. Data came from immunoSEQ multiplex PCR; TCRdb stores just in-frame clones and leaves some out. The sample lists around 50,000 clones, about nine tenths seen once, with over 12% in the top ten. The sample consisted of CD8+ T cells from blood (PBMCs), taken 24 months after the transplant. These receptors were collected from a human patient who received a combined kidney and bone marrow transplant. The T cells may come from the graft donor.

The V and J genes are TRBV14 and TRBJ1-4; no clear D gene. V gave up 0 bases and J gave up 0 bases, with 5 bases separating them. Germline CDR1 SGHDN, CDR2 FVKESK. This CDR3 is 15 amino acids long. CDR3: CASSQESTTNEKLFF. The DNA for the CDR3 is TGTGCCAGCAGCCAAGAGTCCACAACTAATGAAAAACTGTTTTTT.

The V and J genes are TRBV5-6 and TRBJ2-1; 10 bases agree with TRBD1. The trim removed 4 bases at V and 5 bases at J, leaving 6 bases unmatched. The CDR3 has 15 amino acids. Looked up from germline, CDR1 is SGHDT and CDR2 is YYEEEE. The CDR3 protein is CASSPTGGENNEQFF. Written as DNA, the CDR3 is TGTGCCAGCAGCCCGACAGGGGGCGAGAACAATGAGCAGTTCTTC.

The gene calls are TRBV30 and TRBJ1-5, with TRBD1 matching over 7 bases. The CDR3 contains 13 residues. Looked up from germline, CDR1 is GTSNPN and CDR2 is SVGIG (reference sequence). The ends lost 3 bases at V and 10 bases at J; junction bases unmatched: 9. CDR3 bases: TGTGCCTGGAGGGACAGGAACCATGAACCCCAGCATTTT. Its translation: CAWRDRNHEPQHF.

This chain links TRBV4-3 with TRBJ2-2, with 10 bases fitting TRBD2. V shed 0 bases and J 8 bases; nucleotides not matched to a gene: 6. The CDR3 consists of 16 residues. Germline V gene data show CDR1 as LGHNA and CDR2 as YSLEER. The CDR3, as DNA: TGCGCCAGCAGCCAAGAGGCTAGCGGGAGTTGGGGGGAGCTGTTTTTT. Amino acid sequence: CASSQEASGSWGELFF.

V is TRBV7-8 and J is TRBJ2-4, with 9 positions matching TRBD2. In germline, CDR1 is SGHVS, CDR2 FQNEAQ. This CDR3 contains 15 residues. Unmatched junction bases numbered 2, after V lost 2 bases and J lost 3 bases. CDR3 nucleotide sequence: TGTGCCAGCAGCTTACAGACTAGCGGCAAAAACATTCAGTACTTC. Translated: CASSLQTSGKNIQYF.

This chain joins TRBV15 and TRBJ2-7; D is unresolved. CDR3 length: 13 residues. Trimming left V 1 base short and J 3 bases short, with 7 bases between. CDR1 and CDR2 from the germline V gene are LNHNV and YYDKDF (reference sequence). The CDR3 nucleotides are TGTGCCACCAGCAGAGGAGGCGACTACGAGCAGTACTTC. It yields the protein CATSRGGDYEQYF.

The rearrangement uses TRBV27 and TRBJ2-7; 9 positions agree with TRBD2. Unmatched junction bases numbered 3, after V lost 2 bases and J lost 4 bases. Germline CDR1 and CDR2: MNHEY and SMNVEV (reference sequence). The CDR3 has 14 residues. CDR3 DNA sequence: TGTGCCAGCAGTTTAGTAGCGGGAGCGTACGAGCAGTACTTC. This encodes CASSLVAGAYEQYF.

This chain joins TRBV5-6 and TRBJ1-2; D might be TRBD1 (5 bases). The CDR3 has 16 amino acids. Germline CDR1 SGHDT, CDR2 YYEEEE. V dropped 0 bases and J dropped 2 bases, with 14 bases sitting between them. CDR3 sequence reads: CASSLGRLGGNYGYTF. Written as DNA, the CDR3 is TGTGCCAGCAGCTTGGGTCGCCTGGGGGGGAACTATGGCTACACCTTC.

This clone came up a few times. The genes are TRBV7-2 and TRBJ2-3; a weak D match, TRBD2 (6 bases). Between the trimmed V and J ends, which lost 1 base and 2 bases, there was a span of 10 bases. The CDR3 is made up of 15 amino acids. Germline values: CDR1 SGHTA, CDR2 FQGNSA. CDR3 in DNA: TGTGCCAGCAGCTTAGTAGGACTATACACAGATACGCAGTATTTT. Its protein product is CASSLVGLYTDTQYF.

This clone was picked up one time. CDR3 region: CASSVGIGRAYNEQFF. CDR3 DNA: TGTGCCAGCAGTGTGGGTATCGGGAGGGCATACAATGAGCAGTTCTTC. This chain connects TRBV6-4 to TRBJ2-1; 8 nucleotides line up with TRBD2. With V trimmed by 4 bases and J by 4 bases, 9 bases remained unmatched. This CDR3 contains 16 residues. The germline gives CDR1 MRHNA, CDR2 SNTAGT.

The gene calls are TRBV7-3 and TRBJ2-3, with 8 nucleotides matching TRBD2. CDR1 SGHTA and CDR2 FQGTGA come from the germline V gene. The V and J ends lost 5 bases and 4 bases, in that order; junction bases with no gene match: 5. This CDR3 spans 14 amino acids. CDR3 loop: CASSPGGGPDTQYF. The CDR3 nucleotides are TGTGCCAGCAGCCCCGGCGGGGGGCCAGATACGCAGTATTTT.

This clone was recorded a few times. The chain has TRBV7-6 and TRBJ1-4; weak D call: TRBD1 (6 bases). Trimming shortened V by 5 bases and J by 8 bases, and 21 bases separated the two germline ends. CDR3 length: 16 amino acids. The germline CDR1 and CDR2 sequences are SGHVS and FNYEAQ. CDR3 sequence reads: CASSKEIGTLGEKLFF. The CDR3 coding sequence is TGTGCCAGCAGCAAAGAGATCGGGACACTTGGGGAAAAACTGTTTTTT.

J is TRBJ1-2 and V is TRBV10-3; possibly TRBD1 for D (5 bases). The germline V gene has CDR1 ENHRY and CDR2 SYGVKD. CDR3 length equals 13 residues. V was clipped by 10 bases and J by 0 bases, with 12 bases between them. The CDR3 bases are TGTGCCACTCGACAGATAACTAACTATGGCTACACCTTC. Translation gives CATRQITNYGYTF.

The chain uses TRBV7-9 and TRBJ1-2, with no clear D. CDR1 is SEHNR, CDR2 FQNEAQ, per germline (reference sequence). The CDR3 is made up of 14 amino acids. The ends were cut back, 5 bases at V and 0 bases at J, with 10 bases in the middle. DNA for the CDR3: TGTGCCAGCAGCCCGGTTCAAGCTAACTATGGCTACACCTTC. It translates to CASSPVQANYGYTF. Supplemented by reference TRBV7-9 and TRBJ1-2, the full variable domain reads DTGVSQNPRHKITKRGQNVTFRCDPISEHNRLYWYRQTLGQGPEFLTYFQNEAQLEKSRLLSDRFSAERPKGSFSTLEIQRTEQGDSAMYLCASSPVQANYGYTFGSGTRLTVV.

This rearrangement joins TRBV4-3 to TRBJ1-5; unclear D gene. CDR3 length: 15 amino acids. V dropped 0 bases and J dropped 2 bases, with 8 bases sitting between them. Germline-derived CDR1 and CDR2 are LGHNA and YSLEER. DNA for the CDR3: TGCGCCAGCAGCCAAGATTGGGAGGGCAATCAGCCCCAGCATTTT. This encodes CASSQDWEGNQPQHF.

This chain links TRBV6-5 with TRBJ2-3; D remains ambiguous. Germline lookup yields CDR1 MNHEY and CDR2 SVGAGI. The CDR3 extends over 12 amino acids. V lost 5 bases to trimming and J lost 10 bases, with 13 bases between them. CDR3 sequence reads: CASSPGIWPQYF. CDR3 sequence (DNA): TGTGCCAGCAGTCCAGGCATTTGGCCGCAGTATTTT.

V usage is TRBV7-6 and J usage is TRBJ1-2; perhaps TRBD1 as D (6 bases). V shed 5 bases and J shed 7 bases, with 17 bases lying between them. This CDR3 has 14 residues. Germline CDR1 SGHVS, CDR2 FNYEAQ. The CDR3 reads CASSQGTPRSGYTF. Written as DNA, the CDR3 is TGTGCCAGCAGCCAGGGGACGCCTCGCAGTGGCTACACCTTC.

This clone has a single count. The chain carries TRBV6-4 and TRBJ2-3; 9 bases agree with TRBD2. CDR1 and CDR2 from the germline V gene are MRHNA and SNTAGT. V gave up 0 bases and J gave up 4 bases; unmatched junction bases: 2. The length of the CDR3 is 15 residues. This chain's CDR3 is CASSDSAGGPDTQYF. For the CDR3, the DNA is TGTGCCAGCAGTGACTCGGCGGGGGGGCCAGATACGCAGTATTTT.

J is TRBJ1-1 and V is TRBV5-6, with D maybe TRBD1 (6 bases). Trimming removed 0 bases from V and 1 base from J, with 13 bases in between. Germline V CDR1 and CDR2: SGHDT, YYEEEE. The CDR3 runs 16 residues. In DNA, the CDR3 is TGTGCCAGCAGCTTGGGCCCGGGACATACGAACACTGAAGCTTTCTTT. It codes for CASSLGPGHTNTEAFF.

This clone was seen a single time. J is TRBJ2-1 and V is TRBV7-2; no clear D gene. Trimming removed 5 bases at V and 5 bases at J, with 22 bases between. This CDR3 spans 17 amino acids. Germline V lookup: CDR1 SGHTA, CDR2 FQGNSA. The CDR3 protein is CASSRKLAPRHHNEQFF. Here the CDR3 DNA reads TGTGCCAGCAGCCGCAAATTGGCCCCACGACACCACAATGAGCAGTTCTTC.

This chain connects TRBV19 to TRBJ2-1, with D perhaps matching TRBD2 (7 bases). The CDR3 is 17 residues long. V was pared by 4 bases and J by 1 base, with 17 bases between. Germline V gene data show CDR1 as LNHDA and CDR2 as SQIVND (reference sequence). The CDR3 DNA sequence: TGTGCCAGTAGTACGTACGAAGGGGGGGAGTCCTACAATGAGCAGTTCTTC. Protein sequence: CASSTYEGGESYNEQFF.